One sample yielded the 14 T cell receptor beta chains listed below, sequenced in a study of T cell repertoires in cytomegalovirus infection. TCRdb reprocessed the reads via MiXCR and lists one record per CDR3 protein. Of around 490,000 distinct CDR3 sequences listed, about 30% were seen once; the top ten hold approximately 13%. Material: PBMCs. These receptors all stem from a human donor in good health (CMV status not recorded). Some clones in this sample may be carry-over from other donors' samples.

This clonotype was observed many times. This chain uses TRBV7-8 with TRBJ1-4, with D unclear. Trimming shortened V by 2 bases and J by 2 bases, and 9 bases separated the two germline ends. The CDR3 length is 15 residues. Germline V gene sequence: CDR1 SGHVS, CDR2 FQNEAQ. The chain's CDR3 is CASSLWDLTNEKLFF. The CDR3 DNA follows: TGTGCCAGCAGCTTATGGGATCTGACTAATGAAAAACTGTTTTTT.

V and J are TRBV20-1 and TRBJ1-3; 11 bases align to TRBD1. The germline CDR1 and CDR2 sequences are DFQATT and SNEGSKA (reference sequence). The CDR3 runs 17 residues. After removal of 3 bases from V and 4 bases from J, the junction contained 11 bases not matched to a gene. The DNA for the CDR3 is TGCAGTGCTAGGGGTGCGGCGGGACAGGGGGACGGAAACACCATATATTTT. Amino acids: CSARGAAGQGDGNTIYF.

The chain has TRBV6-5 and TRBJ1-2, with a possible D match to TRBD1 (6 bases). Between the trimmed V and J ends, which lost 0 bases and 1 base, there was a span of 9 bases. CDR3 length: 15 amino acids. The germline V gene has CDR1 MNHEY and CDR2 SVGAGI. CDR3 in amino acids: CASSYSRDINYGYTF. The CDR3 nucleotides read TGTGCCAGCAGTTACTCCCGGGACATTAACTATGGCTACACCTTC.

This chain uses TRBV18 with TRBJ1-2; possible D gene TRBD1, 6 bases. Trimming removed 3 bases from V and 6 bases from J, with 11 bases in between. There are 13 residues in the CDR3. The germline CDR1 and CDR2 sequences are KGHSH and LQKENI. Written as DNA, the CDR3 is TGTGCCAGCTCACCTCGGACAGTCGATGGCTACACCTTC. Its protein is CASSPRTVDGYTF.

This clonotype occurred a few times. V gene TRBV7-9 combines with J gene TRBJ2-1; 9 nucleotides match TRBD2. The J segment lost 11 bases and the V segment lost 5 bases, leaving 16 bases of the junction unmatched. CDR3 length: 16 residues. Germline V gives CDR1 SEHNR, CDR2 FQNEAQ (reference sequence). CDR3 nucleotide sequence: TGTGCCAGCAGCGTCCCCATAGGTAGCGGGAGTGTTAAGCAGTTCTTC. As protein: CASSVPIGSGSVKQFF. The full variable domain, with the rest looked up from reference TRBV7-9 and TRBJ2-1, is DTGVSQNPRHKITKRGQNVTFRCDPISEHNRLYWYRQTLGQGPEFLTYFQNEAQLEKSRLLSDRFSAERPKGSFSTLEIQRTEQGDSAMYLCASSVPIGSGSVKQFFGPGTRLTVL.

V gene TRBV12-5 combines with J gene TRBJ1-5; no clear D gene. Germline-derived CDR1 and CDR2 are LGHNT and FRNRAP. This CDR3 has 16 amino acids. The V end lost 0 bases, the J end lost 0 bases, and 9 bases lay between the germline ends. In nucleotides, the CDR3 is TGTGCTAGTGGTTTGGTACTGGGGAATAGCAATCAGCCCCAGCATTTT. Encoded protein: CASGLVLGNSNQPQHF.

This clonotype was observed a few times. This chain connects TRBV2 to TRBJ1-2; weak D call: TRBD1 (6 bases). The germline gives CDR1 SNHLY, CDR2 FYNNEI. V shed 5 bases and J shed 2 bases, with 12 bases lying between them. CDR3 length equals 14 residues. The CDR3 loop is CASSKGGTNYGYTF. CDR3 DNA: TGTGCCAGCAGTAAGGGGGGAACCAACTATGGCTACACCTTC.

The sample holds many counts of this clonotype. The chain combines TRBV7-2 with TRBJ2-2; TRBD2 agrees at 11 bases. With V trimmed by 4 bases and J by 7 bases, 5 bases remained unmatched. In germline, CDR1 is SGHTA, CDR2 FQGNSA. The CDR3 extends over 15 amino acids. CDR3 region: CASSSLAGAGGELFF. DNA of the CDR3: TGTGCCAGCAGCTCACTAGCGGGAGCGGGCGGGGAGCTGTTTTTT.

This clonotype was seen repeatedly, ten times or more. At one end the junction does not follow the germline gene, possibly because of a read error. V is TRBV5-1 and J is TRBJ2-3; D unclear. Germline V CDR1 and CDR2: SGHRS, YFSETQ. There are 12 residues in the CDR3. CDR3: CASSLEADTQYF. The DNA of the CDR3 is TGTGCCAGCAGCTTAGAGGCAGATACGCAGTATTTT.

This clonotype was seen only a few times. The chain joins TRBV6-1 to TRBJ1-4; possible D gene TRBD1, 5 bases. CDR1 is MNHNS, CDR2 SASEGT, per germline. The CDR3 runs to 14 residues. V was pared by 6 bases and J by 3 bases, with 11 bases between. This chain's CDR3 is CASRTGDSNEKLFF. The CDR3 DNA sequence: TGTGCCAGCAGGACGGGGGATTCTAATGAAAAACTGTTTTTT.

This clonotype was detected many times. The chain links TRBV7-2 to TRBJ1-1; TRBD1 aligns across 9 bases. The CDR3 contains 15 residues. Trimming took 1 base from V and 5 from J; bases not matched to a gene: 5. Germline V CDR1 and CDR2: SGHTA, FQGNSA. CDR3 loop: CASSLDRGLGTEAFF. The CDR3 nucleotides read TGTGCCAGCAGCTTAGACAGGGGGCTTGGGACTGAAGCTTTCTTT.

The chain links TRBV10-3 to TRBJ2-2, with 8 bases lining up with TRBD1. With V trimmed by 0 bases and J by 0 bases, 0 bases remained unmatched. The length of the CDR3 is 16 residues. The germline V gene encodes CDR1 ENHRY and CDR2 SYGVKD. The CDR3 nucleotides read TGTGCCATCAGTGAGTCGACAGGGGCGAACACCGGGGAGCTGTTTTTT. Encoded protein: CAISESTGANTGELFF.

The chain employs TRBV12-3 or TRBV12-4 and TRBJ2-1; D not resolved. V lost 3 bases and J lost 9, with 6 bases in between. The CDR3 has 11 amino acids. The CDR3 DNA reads TGTGCCAGCAGTTTTAGGCGTGAGCAGTTCTTC. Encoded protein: CASSFRREQFF.

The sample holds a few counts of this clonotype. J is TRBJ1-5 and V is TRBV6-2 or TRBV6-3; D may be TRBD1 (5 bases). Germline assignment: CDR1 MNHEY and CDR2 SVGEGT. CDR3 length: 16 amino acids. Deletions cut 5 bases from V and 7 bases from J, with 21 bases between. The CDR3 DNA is TGTGCCAGCAGTCACCACCTAGGGCAGGGCGGCCAGCCCCAGCATTTT. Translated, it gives CASSHHLGQGGQPQHF.